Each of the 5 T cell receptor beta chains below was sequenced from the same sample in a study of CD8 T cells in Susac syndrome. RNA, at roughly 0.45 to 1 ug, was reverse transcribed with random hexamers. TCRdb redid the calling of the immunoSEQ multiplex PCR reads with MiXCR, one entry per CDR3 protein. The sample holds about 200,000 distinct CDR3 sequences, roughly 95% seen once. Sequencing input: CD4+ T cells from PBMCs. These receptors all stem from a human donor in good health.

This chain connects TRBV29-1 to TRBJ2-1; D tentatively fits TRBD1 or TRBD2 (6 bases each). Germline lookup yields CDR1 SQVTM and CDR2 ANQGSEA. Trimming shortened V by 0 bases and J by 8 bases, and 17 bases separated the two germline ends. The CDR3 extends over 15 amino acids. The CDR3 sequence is CSVEDAGTRRDEQFF. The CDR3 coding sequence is TGCAGCGTTGAAGATGCCGGGACAAGGAGGGATGAGCAGTTCTTC.

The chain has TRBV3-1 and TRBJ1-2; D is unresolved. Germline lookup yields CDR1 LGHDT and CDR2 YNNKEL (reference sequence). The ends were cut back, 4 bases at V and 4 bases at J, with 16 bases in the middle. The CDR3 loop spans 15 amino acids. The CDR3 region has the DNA TGTGCCAGCAGCCCAGATCAGCCGCAAACCTATGGCTACACCTTC. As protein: CASSPDQPQTYGYTF.

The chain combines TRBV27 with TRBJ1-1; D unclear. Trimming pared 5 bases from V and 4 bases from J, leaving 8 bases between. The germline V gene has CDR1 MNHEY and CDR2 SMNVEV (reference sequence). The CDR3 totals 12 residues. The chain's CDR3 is CASSTLGTEAFF. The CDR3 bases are TGTGCCAGCAGTACCCTGGGCACTGAAGCTTTCTTT.

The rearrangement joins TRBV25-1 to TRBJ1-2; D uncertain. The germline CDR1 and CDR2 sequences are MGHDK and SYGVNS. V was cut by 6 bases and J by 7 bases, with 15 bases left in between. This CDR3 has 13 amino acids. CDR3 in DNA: TGTGCCAGCAGGGAGGTGCCCCGGGGTGGCTACACCTTC. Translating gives CASREVPRGGYTF.

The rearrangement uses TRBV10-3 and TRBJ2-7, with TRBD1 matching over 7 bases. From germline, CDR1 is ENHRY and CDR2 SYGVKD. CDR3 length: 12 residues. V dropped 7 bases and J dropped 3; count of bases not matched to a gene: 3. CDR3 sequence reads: CAINAGGYEQYF. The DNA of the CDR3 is TGTGCCATCAACGCAGGGGGCTACGAGCAGTACTTC.